A single sample gave rise to the 8 T cell receptor beta chains below, sequenced in a study of neurological immune-mediated disorders. In TCRdb, the 5' RACE reads were re-called with MiXCR into one record per CDR3 protein. The data hold 55,000 to 70,000 distinct CDR3 sequences, with 3% to 5% observed a single time. Sequencing was performed on PBMCs. All receptors come from a man aged 30-40 years with multiple sclerosis.

About this clonotype: A much more abundant neighbour one base away suggests this may be a read error. The V call is TRBV2, the J call TRBJ1-2, with D possibly matching TRBD1 (5 bases). Germline V gene lookup returns CDR1 SNHLY and CDR2 FYNNEI. The CDR3 loop spans 10 amino acids. CDR3 region: CASSEVRGIF. CDR3 nucleotide sequence: TGTGCCAGCAGTGAAGTTCGGGGCATCTTC.

The CDR3 nucleotides are TGTGCCAGCAGCTTATCCCCCACGGCGGACGACTATGGCTACACCTTC. It yields the protein CASSLSPTADDYGYTF. V and J are TRBV7-6 and TRBJ1-2; D uncertain. V was cut by 2 bases and J by 3 bases, with 16 bases left in between. The CDR3 is made up of 16 amino acids. Germline CDR1 reads SGHVS; CDR2 reads FNYEAQ.

This clonotype was observed a handful of times. The V gene is TRBV20-1, the J gene TRBJ2-1; 7 bases fit TRBD2. Germline assignment: CDR1 DFQATT and CDR2 SNEGSKA (reference sequence). V was pared by 7 bases and J by 4 bases, with 13 bases of the junction left unmatched. This CDR3 spans 15 amino acids. The CDR3 nucleotides are TGCAGTGTTCAAGCCGGGGGGAGCTTTTACAATGAGCAGTTCTTC. Translated, it gives CSVQAGGSFYNEQFF.

This clonotype was observed many times. A junction boundary mismatches the germline segment, possibly from a read error. The J gene is TRBJ1-5, the V gene TRBV20-1; 8 nucleotides match TRBD1. The CDR3 consists of 16 residues. Germline V gives CDR1 DFQATT, CDR2 SNEGSKA (reference sequence). The DNA of the CDR3 is TGCAGTGCTAGATCCATGACAGGGGACCTGAATCAGCCCCAGAATTTT. Translation: CSARSMTGDLNQPQNF.

Only a few counts were recorded for this clonotype. The chain carries TRBV10-3 and TRBJ2-7; tentatively, D is TRBD2 (5 bases). With 0 bases removed from V and 9 bases from J, the gap between germline ends came to 15 bases. This CDR3 has 14 amino acids. From germline, CDR1 is ENHRY and CDR2 SYGVKD. Here the CDR3 DNA reads TGTGCCATCAGTGAGTCGGAGGCCCGGGCGGGGCAGTACTTC. This translates into CAISESEARAGQYF.

This clonotype was seen repeatedly, ten times or more. The chain uses TRBV4-1 and TRBJ2-5, with D possibly TRBD1 on 6 matching bases. CDR3 length: 14 amino acids. Germline CDR1 is MGHRA and CDR2 is YSYEKL. V lost 0 bases to trimming and J lost 9 bases, with 14 bases between them. The CDR3 protein is CASSQDEGHVAQYF. In DNA form, the CDR3 reads TGCGCCAGCAGCCAAGATGAGGGACATGTAGCCCAGTACTTC.

This clonotype was counted many times. V gene TRBV7-2 combines with J gene TRBJ1-1; maybe TRBD1 (5 bases). The CDR3 extends over 15 amino acids. Deletions cut 2 bases from V and 5 bases from J, with 15 bases between. Per germline, CDR1 SGHTA and CDR2 FQGNSA. CDR3 nucleotides: TGTGCCAGCAGCTTAACGGCAGGGATTGTGACTGAAGCTTTCTTT. It translates to CASSLTAGIVTEAFF.

Comments on this clonotype: This may be a read error: a much more frequent sequence differs by one nucleotide. The chain is built from TRBV12-3 or TRBV12-4 and TRBJ2-7; the D is unclear. Trimming cost V 6 bases and J 5 bases, with 14 bases left between them. This CDR3 has 13 residues. In DNA, the CDR3 is TGTGCCAGCAGACGGCCCGTTGCGCACGAGCAGTACTTC. Translation: CASRRPVAHEQYF.